Listed below are T cell receptor beta chains from one sample, sequenced in a study of beta chain features in type 1 diabetes. Sequencing used immunoSEQ multiplex PCR; TCRdb keeps in-frame clones, though not all of them. The sample yields hundreds of thousands of clones, roughly 13% seen once. The material sequenced was naive CD4+ T cells from blood. The receptor set was obtained from a woman aged 18-29 years with type 1 diabetes. CDR3s include the opening cysteine and the closing phenylalanine or tryptophan. D genes are given only for firm matches. Not every row has a clone size; where given, it reads once, few, many or a size class.

j_gene | v_gene | d_gene | abundance | CDR3aa | CDR3nt
TRBJ2-5 | TRBV9 | TRBD2 | . | CASSSRTSGDMATQYF | TGTGCCAGCAGCTCCCGGACTAGCGGGGACATGGCGACCCAGTACTTC
TRBJ2-7 | TRBV7-2 | TRBD2 | . | CASSLERTLAF | TGTGCCAGCAGCTTAGAGCGGACACTAGCGTTC
TRBJ1-5 | TRBV28 | . | . | CASSPPDRPQPQHF | TGTGCCAGCAGTCCCCCCGACAGACCTCAGCCCCAGCATTTT
TRBJ2-7 | TRBV6-5 | TRBD2 | few | CATSREGSGQYF | TGTGCCACCAGCAGGGAGGGATCCGGGCAGTACTTC
TRBJ2-5 | TRBV25-1 | . | . | CASRPGPSAVETQYF | TGTGCCAGCAGACCAGGGCCTTCGGCCGTTGAGACCCAGTACTTC
TRBJ1-1 | TRBV7-9 | TRBD1 | . | CASSPGTGGGVGEAFF | TGTGCCAGCAGCCCGGGGACAGGGGGCGGCGTCGGTGAAGCTTTCTTT
TRBJ1-1 | TRBV14 | . | few | CASSQGTVEAFF | TGTGCCAGCAGCCAAGGGACAGTTGAAGCTTTCTTT
TRBJ1-4 | TRBV5-4 | . | . | CASSPASLRGENEKLFF | TGTGCCAGCAGCCCCGCCTCGCTCCGGGGTGAGAATGAAAAACTGTTTTTT
TRBJ1-1 | TRBV7-9 | . | few | CASSSREGSGTEAFF | TGTGCCAGCAGCTCCCGGGAGGGTAGTGGCACTGAAGCTTTCTTT
TRBJ2-3 | TRBV4-1 | TRBD2 | few | CASSLREGQGDTQYF | TGCGCCAGCAGCCTGAGGGAGGGCCAGGGAGATACGCAGTATTTT
TRBJ1-6 | TRBV10-3 | TRBD1 | . | CAISESTGENSPLHF | TGTGCCATCAGTGAGTCGACAGGGGAGAATTCACCCCTCCACTTT
TRBJ2-7 | TRBV5-1 | . | . | CASSLATGVTNEQYF | TGCGCCAGCAGCTTGGCGACCGGGGTGACGAACGAGCAGTACTTC
TRBJ2-6 | TRBV28 | TRBD2 | . | CASSLTSGYSGANVLTF | TGTGCCAGCAGTTTGACTAGCGGTTACTCTGGGGCCAACGTCCTGACTTTC
TRBJ2-4 | TRBV7-9 | TRBD2 | few | CASSLGAGVGKNIQYF | TGTGCCAGCAGCTTAGGAGCGGGAGTGGGCAAAAACATTCAGTACTTC
TRBJ1-5 | TRBV19 | TRBD1 | few | CASRSDRVGNQPQHF | TGTGCCAGCAGGAGTGACAGGGTCGGGAATCAGCCCCAGCATTTT
TRBJ2-2 | TRBV11-2 | TRBD2 | . | CASSSLAGGFGELFF | TGTGCCAGCAGCTCCTTGGCGGGGGGGTTCGGGGAGCTGTTTTTT
TRBJ1-3 | TRBV29-1 | . | . | CSVEDRRGSGNTIYF | TGCAGCGTTGAAGACCGGCGAGGGTCTGGAAACACCATATATTTT
TRBJ1-6 | TRBV11-2 | TRBD1 | few | CASSLGQGGPLHF | TGTGCCAGCAGCTTAGGACAGGGCGGACCCCTCCACTTT